This T cell receptor beta chain was obtained from a study of shared clonotypes between healthy human individuals. Study as a whole: Per donor, three plates held CD4 naive cells, three held CD4 memory, two held CD8 naive and one held CD8 memory. Points from the study as a whole: In general, naive subsets displayed greater estimated richness than memory subsets did.

This table comes from immunoSEQ multiplex PCR, and its TCRdb copy is limited to in-frame clones, with some not included. The sample records a few hundred thousand clones, less than 85% being singletons. Comment on this clone: Antigen: not known.

CD4+ cells were split into CD45RA+ naive and CD45RA-negative memory subsets. The CDR3 covers 18 residues. Germline loops: CDR1 SGDLS, CDR2 YYNGEE. Unmatched junction bases numbered 14, after V lost 4 bases and J lost 2 bases. The source material was memory CD4+ T cells sorted from blood. Indicated subset: CD45RA-negative fraction. The chain employs TRBV9 and TRBJ1-2; 10 bases line up with TRBD1. This TCR was sampled from a man aged 30 to 45 in good health. The CDR3 is CASSPRTGGGGSNYGYTF. The CDR3 region has the DNA TGTGCCAGCAGCCCCCGGACAGGGGGAGGGGGATCCAACTATGGCTACACCTTC.